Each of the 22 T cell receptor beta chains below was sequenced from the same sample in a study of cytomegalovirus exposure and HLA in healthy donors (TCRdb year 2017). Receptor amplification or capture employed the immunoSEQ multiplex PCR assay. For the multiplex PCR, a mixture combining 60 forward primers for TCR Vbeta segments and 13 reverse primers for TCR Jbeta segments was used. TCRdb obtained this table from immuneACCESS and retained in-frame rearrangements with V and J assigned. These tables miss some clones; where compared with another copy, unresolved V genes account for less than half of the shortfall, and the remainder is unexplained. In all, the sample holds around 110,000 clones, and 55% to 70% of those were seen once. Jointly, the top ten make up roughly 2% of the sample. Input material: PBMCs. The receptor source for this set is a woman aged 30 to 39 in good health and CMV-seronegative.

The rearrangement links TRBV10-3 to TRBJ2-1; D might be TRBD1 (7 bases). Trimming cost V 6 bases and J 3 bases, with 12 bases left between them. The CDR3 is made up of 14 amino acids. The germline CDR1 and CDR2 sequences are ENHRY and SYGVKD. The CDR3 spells CAIRRDRHYNEQFF. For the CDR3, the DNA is TGTGCCATCAGGCGGGACAGACACTACAATGAGCAGTTCTTC.

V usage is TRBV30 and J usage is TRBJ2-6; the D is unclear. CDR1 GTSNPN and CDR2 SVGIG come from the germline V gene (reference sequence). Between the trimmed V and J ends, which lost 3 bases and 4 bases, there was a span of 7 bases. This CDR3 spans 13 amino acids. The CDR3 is CAWRLSGANVLTF. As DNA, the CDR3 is TGTGCCTGGAGACTGTCAGGGGCCAACGTCCTGACTTTC.

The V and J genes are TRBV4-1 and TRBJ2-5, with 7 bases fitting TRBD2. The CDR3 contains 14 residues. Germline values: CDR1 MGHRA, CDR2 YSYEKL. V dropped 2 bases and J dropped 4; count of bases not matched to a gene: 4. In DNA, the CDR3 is TGCGCCAGCAGCCAAAGGCTAGCGGCAGAGACCCAGTACTTC. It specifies CASSQRLAAETQYF.

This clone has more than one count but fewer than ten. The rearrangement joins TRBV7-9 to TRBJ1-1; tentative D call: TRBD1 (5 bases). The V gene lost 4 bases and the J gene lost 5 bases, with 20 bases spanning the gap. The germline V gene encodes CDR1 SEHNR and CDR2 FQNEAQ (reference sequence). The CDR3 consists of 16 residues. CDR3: CASSSRGGQGGTEAFF. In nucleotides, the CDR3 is TGTGCCAGCAGCTCACGAGGTGGGCAGGGCGGTACTGAAGCTTTCTTT.

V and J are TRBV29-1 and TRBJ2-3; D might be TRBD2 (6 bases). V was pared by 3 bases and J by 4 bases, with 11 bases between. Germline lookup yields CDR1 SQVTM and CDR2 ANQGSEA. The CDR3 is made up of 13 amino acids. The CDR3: CSVEDGGADTQYF. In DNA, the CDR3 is TGCAGCGTTGAGGACGGGGGTGCAGATACGCAGTATTTT.

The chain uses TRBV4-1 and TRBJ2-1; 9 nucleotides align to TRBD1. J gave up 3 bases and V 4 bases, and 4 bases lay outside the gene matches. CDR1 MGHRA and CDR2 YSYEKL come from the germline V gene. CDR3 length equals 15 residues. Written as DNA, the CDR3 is TGCGCCAGCAGCCCCGGGACAGGGATCTACAATGAGCAGTTCTTC. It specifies CASSPGTGIYNEQFF.

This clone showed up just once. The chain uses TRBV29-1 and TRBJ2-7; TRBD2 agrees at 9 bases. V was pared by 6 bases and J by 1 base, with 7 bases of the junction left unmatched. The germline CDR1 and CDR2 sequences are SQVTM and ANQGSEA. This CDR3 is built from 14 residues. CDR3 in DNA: TGCAGCGTAGATAGCGGGAGCGGATCCTACGAGCAGTACTTC. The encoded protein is CSVDSGSGSYEQYF.

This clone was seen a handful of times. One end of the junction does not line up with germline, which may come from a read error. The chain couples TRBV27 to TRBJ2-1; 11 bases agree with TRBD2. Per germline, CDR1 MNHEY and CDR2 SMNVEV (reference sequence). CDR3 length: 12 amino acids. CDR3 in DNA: TGTGCCAGCAGTCAAGTAGCGGGAGGGCTTCTCTTC. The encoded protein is CASSQVAGGLLF.

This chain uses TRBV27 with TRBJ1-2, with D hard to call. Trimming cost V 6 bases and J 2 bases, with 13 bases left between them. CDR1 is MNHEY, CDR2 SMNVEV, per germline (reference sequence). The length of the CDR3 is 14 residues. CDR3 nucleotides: TGTGCCAGCAGCCCGGAGCGAGGGAACTATGGCTACACCTTC. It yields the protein CASSPERGNYGYTF.

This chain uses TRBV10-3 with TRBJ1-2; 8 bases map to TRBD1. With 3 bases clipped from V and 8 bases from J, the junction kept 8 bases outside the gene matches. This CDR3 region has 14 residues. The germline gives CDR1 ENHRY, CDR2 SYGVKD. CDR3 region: CAISEETGAWGYTF. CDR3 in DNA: TGTGCCATCAGTGAAGAGACAGGGGCTTGGGGCTACACCTTC.

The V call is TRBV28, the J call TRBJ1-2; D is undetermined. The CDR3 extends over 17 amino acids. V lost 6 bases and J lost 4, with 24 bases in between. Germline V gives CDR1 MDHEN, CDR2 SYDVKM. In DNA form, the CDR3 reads TGTGCCAGCAGCTCCACAACGACCACTACCACCTTCTATGGCTACACCTTC. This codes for CASSSTTTTTTFYGYTF.

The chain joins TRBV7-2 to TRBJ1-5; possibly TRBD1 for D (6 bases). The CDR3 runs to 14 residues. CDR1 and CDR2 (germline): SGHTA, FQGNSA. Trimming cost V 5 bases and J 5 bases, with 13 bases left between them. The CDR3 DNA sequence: TGTGCCAGCAGCCTCCGACAGGCTGATCAGCCCCAGCATTTT. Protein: CASSLRQADQPQHF. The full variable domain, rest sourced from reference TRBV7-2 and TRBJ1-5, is GAGVSQSPSNKVTEKGKDVELRCDPISGHTALYWYRQSLGQGLEFLIYFQGNSAPDKSGLPSDRFSAERTGGSVSTLTIQRTQQEDSAVYLCASSLRQADQPQHFGDGTRLSIL.

CDR3 in DNA: TGCGCCAGCAGTGAGTCGACGCTGCGGGACAATGAGCAGTTCTTC. Translation gives CASSESTLRDNEQFF. The V call is TRBV10-1, the J call TRBJ2-1; D is possibly TRBD2 (5 bases). Trimming took off 0 bases at V and 5 bases at J, with 11 bases between the two ends. This CDR3 comprises 15 residues. Germline V lookup: CDR1 WNHNN, CDR2 SYGVQD (reference sequence).

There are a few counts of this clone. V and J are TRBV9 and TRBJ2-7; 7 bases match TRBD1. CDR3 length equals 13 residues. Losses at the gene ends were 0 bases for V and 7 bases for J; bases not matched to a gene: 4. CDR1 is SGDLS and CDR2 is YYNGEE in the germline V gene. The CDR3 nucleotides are TGTGCCAGCAGCGTAGGAAGACAGGGTGAGCAGTACTTC. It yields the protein CASSVGRQGEQYF.

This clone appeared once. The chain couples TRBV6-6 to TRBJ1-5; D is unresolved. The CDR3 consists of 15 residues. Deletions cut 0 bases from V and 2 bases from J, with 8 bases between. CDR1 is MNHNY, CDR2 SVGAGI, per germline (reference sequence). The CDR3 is CASSYSAGRNQPQHF. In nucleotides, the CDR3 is TGTGCCAGCAGTTACTCAGCAGGTCGCAATCAGCCCCAGCATTTT.

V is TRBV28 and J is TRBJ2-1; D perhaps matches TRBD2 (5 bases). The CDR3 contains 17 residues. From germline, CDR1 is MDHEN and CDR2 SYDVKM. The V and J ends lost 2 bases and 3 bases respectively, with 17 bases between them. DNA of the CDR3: TGTGCCAGCAGTTTAGGGCCGGGGTCCGCCGACTACAATGAGCAGTTCTTC. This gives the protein CASSLGPGSADYNEQFF.

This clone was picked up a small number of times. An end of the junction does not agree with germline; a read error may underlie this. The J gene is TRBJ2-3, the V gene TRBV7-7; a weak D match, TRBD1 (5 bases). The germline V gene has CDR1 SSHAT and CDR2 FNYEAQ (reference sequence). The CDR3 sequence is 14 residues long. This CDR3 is CASSLAPGTDTQYF. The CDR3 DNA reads TGTGCTAGCAGCTTAGCCCCAGGGACAGATACGCAGTATTTT.

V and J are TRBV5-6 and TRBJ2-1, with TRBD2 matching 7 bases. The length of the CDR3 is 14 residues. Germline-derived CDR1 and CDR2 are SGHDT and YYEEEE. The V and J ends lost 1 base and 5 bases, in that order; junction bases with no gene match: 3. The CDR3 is CASSLRAGNNEQFF. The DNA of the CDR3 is TGTGCCAGCAGCTTGCGAGCGGGAAACAATGAGCAGTTCTTC. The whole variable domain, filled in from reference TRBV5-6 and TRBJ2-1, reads DAGVTQSPTHLIKTRGQQVTLRCSPKSGHDTVSWYQQALGQGPQFIFQYYEEEERQRGNFPDRFSGHQFPNYSSELNVNALLLGDSALYLCASSLRAGNNEQFFGPGTRLTVL.

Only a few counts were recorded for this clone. The CDR3 protein is CASSLGQGHYGYTF. DNA for the CDR3: TGTGCCAGCAGCTTGGGACAGGGGCACTATGGCTACACCTTC. The V and J genes are TRBV5-8 and TRBJ1-2, with 8 bases matching TRBD1. V dropped 0 bases and J dropped 3; count of bases not matched to a gene: 1. The germline V gene encodes CDR1 SGHTS and CDR2 YDEGEE. This CDR3 is 14 amino acids long.

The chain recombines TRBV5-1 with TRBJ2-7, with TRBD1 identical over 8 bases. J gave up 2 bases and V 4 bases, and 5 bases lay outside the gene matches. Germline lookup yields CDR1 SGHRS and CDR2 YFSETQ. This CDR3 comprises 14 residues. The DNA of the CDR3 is TGCGCCAGCAGCCCTCTGGACAGGGCCTACGAGCAGTACTTC. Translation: CASSPLDRAYEQYF.

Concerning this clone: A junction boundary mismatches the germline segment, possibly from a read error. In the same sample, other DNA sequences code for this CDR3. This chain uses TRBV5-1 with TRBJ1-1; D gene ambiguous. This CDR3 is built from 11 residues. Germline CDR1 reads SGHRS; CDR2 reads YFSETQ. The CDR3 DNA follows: TGTGCCAGCAGCTCAACAACTGAAGCTTTCTTT. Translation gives CASSSTTEAFF.

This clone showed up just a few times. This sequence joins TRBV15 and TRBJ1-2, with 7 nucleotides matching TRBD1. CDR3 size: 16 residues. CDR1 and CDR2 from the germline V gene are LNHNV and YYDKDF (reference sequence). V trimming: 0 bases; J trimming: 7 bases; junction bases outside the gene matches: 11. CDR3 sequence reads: CATSRDFDRVYGGYTF. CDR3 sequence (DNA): TGTGCCACCAGCAGAGATTTCGACAGGGTATACGGTGGCTACACCTTC.